These T cell receptor beta chains were read from a single sample in a study of shared clonotypes between healthy human individuals. Using immunoSEQ multiplex PCR, the repertoire was profiled, and TCRdb retains in-frame clones only, with some absent. The table records some 1.5 million clones, 95% to 99% of them present only once. Material for sequencing was naive CD4+ T cells sorted from blood. Every receptor here comes from a man aged 25-40 years in good health. CDR3s include the opening cysteine and the closing phenylalanine or tryptophan. A D gene is named only where the DNA matches it firmly. Only some rows state a clone size, as once, few, many or a class for expanded clones.

NA	TRBV13	TRBJ2-3	TRBD2	CASSLGTSGDTQYF	TGTGCCAGCAGCTTAGGAACTAGCGGAGATACGCAGTATTTT
NA	TRBV5-6	TRBJ1-4	TRBD1	CASSPFSGTGDEKLFF	TGTGCCAGCAGCCCCTTTTCCGGGACAGGCGATGAAAAACTGTTTTTT
NA	TRBV5-4	TRBJ2-3	TRBD2	CASSSLWERGTDTQYF	TGTGCCAGCAGCTCCCTGTGGGAGCGGGGGACAGATACGCAGTATTTT
once	TRBV14	TRBJ1-2	NA	CASSVQGSYGYTF	TGTGCCAGCAGCGTACAGGGTAGCTATGGCTACACCTTC
NA	TRBV29-1	TRBJ1-1	NA	CSGREQGDTEAFF	TGCAGCGGCCGAGAACAGGGAGACACTGAAGCTTTCTTT
NA	TRBV6-5	TRBJ2-5	NA	CASSYSTAFGETQYF	TGTGCCAGCAGTTACTCGACGGCATTCGGAGAGACCCAGTACTTC
NA	TRBV28	TRBJ1-5	NA	CASSPQGFTQPQHF	TGTGCCAGCAGTCCTCAGGGGTTCACTCAGCCCCAGCATTTT
NA	TRBV10-3	TRBJ1-2	NA	CAISESGGTNYGYTF	TGTGCCATCAGTGAGTCGGGGGGAACTAACTATGGCTACACCTTC
NA	TRBV6-5	TRBJ2-5	NA	CASTRGPYQETQYF	TGTGCCAGCACCCGGGGACCCTACCAAGAGACCCAGTACTTC
NA	TRBV9	TRBJ2-7	TRBD2	CASSPTTTSATYEQYF	TGTGCCAGCAGCCCCACAACGACTAGCGCTACCTACGAGCAGTACTTC
NA	TRBV11-2	TRBJ2-3	NA	CASSPEGSGQALTQYF	TGTGCCAGCAGCCCCGAAGGGTCCGGGCAGGCGTTGACGCAGTATTTT
NA	TRBV4-3	TRBJ2-3	TRBD2	CASSQDGTSGSSDTQYF	TGCGCCAGCAGCCAAGACGGAACTAGCGGGAGTTCGGATACGCAGTATTTT
NA	TRBV7-2	TRBJ2-3	NA	CASSLPRGRGTDTQYF	TGTGCCAGCAGCTTACCGCGAGGGAGGGGGACAGATACGCAGTATTTT
NA	TRBV18	TRBJ2-7	TRBD1	CASSQGAGSYEQYF	TGTGCCAGCTCTCAGGGGGCGGGGTCCTACGAGCAGTACTTC
NA	TRBV30	TRBJ1-2	TRBD1	CAWRDRGGYGYTF	TGTGCCTGGAGGGACAGGGGCGGCTATGGCTACACCTTC
NA	TRBV7-2	TRBJ2-1	NA	CASSFTGTVNNEQFF	TGTGCCAGCAGCTTCACCGGGACGGTGAACAATGAGCAGTTCTTC
NA	TRBV9	TRBJ1-3	NA	CASSIGGSGNTIYF	TGTGCCAGCAGCATAGGGGGCTCTGGAAACACCATATATTTT
NA	TRBV20-1	TRBJ1-5	NA	CSAGTNQPQHF	TGCAGTGCTGGGACCAATCAGCCCCAGCATTTT
NA	TRBV20-1	TRBJ2-1	TRBD2	CSAGSGDLAFF	TGCAGTGCTGGAAGCGGGGACCTGGCGTTCTTC
NA	TRBV5-1	TRBJ2-1	NA	CASTYQDGGRFF	TGCGCCAGCACCTACCAAGACGGGGGTAGGTTCTTC
NA	TRBV28	TRBJ1-4	NA	CASTQGPNNEKLFF	TGTGCCAGCACCCAGGGGCCGAATAATGAAAAACTGTTTTTT
once	TRBV5-1	TRBJ1-3	TRBD1	CASATGTGVGGNTIYF	TGCGCCAGCGCCACCGGGACAGGGGTAGGCGGAAACACCATATATTTT